The 13 T cell receptor beta chains below were found in one sample sequenced in a study of blood T cell repertoires in COVID-19. Only in-frame clones appear in the TCRdb table, and some are missing; sequencing was by immunoSEQ multiplex PCR. The table includes 100,000 to 120,000 clones, 75% to 80% detected once. Sequencing input: peripheral blood. These receptors all come from a woman of 80 years or more with active or convalescent COVID-19.

V is TRBV6-5 and J is TRBJ2-3, with 7 bases that match TRBD2. J was trimmed by 2 bases and V by 0 bases; bases with no gene match: 5. CDR3 length: 16 amino acids. Germline CDR1 MNHEY, CDR2 SVGAGI. In DNA form, the CDR3 reads TGTGCCAGCAGTTACTCGTCGGGAGGAGCCACAGATACGCAGTATTTT. Its protein is CASSYSSGGATDTQYF.

This rearrangement joins TRBV7-3 to TRBJ2-5, with 8 positions matching TRBD1. V dropped 8 bases and J dropped 0; count of bases not matched to a gene: 2. Per the germline V gene, CDR1 is SGHTA and CDR2 is FQGTGA. The length of the CDR3 is 13 residues. The CDR3 loop is CASGRGHQETQYF. Here the CDR3 DNA reads TGTGCCAGCGGCAGGGGGCACCAAGAGACCCAGTACTTC.

The chain recombines TRBV5-4 with TRBJ2-5; 12 nucleotides match TRBD2. The germline CDR1 and CDR2 sequences are SGHNT and YYREEE (reference sequence). The CDR3 is made up of 16 amino acids. J was trimmed by 2 bases and V by 5 bases; bases with no gene match: 7. The DNA of the CDR3 is TGTGCCAGCAGTCCGACTAGCGGGGGCCGACAAGAGACCCAGTACTTC. This sequence encodes CASSPTSGGRQETQYF.

The genes are TRBV2 and TRBJ2-7, with 10 bases fitting TRBD2. This CDR3 contains 16 residues. Germline CDR1 and CDR2: SNHLY and FYNNEI. Unmatched junction bases numbered 11, after V lost 7 bases and J lost 2 bases. The CDR3 protein is CASIRERTSGTYEQYF. The CDR3 DNA follows: TGTGCCAGCATCAGAGAAAGGACTAGCGGAACCTACGAGCAGTACTTC.

This clone was seen more than once but under ten times. J is TRBJ2-7 and V is TRBV15; the match to TRBD1 covers 10 bases. Germline values: CDR1 LNHNV, CDR2 YYDKDF (reference sequence). The CDR3 covers 15 residues. V trimming: 6 bases; J trimming: 2 bases; junction bases outside the gene matches: 7. CDR3: CATRTGTGETYEQYF. CDR3 nucleotides: TGTGCCACCAGAACGGGGACAGGGGAAACCTACGAGCAGTACTTC.

The V and J genes are TRBV18 and TRBJ1-2; weak D call: TRBD1 (6 bases). The CDR3 spans 15 residues. The V and J ends lost 3 bases and 1 base respectively, with 12 bases between them. In germline, CDR1 is KGHSH, CDR2 LQKENI. The DNA of the CDR3 is TGTGCCAGCTCACCGACGACAGGCCTTAACTATGGCTACACCTTC. As protein: CASSPTTGLNYGYTF.

This chain connects TRBV29-1 to TRBJ2-7; 8 bases fit TRBD1. Trimming removed 5 bases from V and 4 bases from J; junction bases left unmatched: 10. This CDR3 contains 14 residues. CDR1 is SQVTM, CDR2 ANQGSEA, per germline. The CDR3 reads CSVTSPGGLYEQYF. CDR3 bases: TGCAGCGTTACTAGCCCAGGGGGCCTATACGAGCAGTACTTC.

The chain couples TRBV29-1 to TRBJ1-1, with 7 bases that match TRBD1. CDR1 is SQVTM and CDR2 is ANQGSEA in the germline V gene. The V and J ends lost 3 bases and 4 bases, in that order; junction bases with no gene match: 5. This CDR3 spans 13 amino acids. CDR3 sequence reads: CSVDATGITEAFF. CDR3 coding DNA: TGCAGCGTTGATGCGACAGGGATCACTGAAGCTTTCTTT.

V gene TRBV4-3 combines with J gene TRBJ2-1, with D perhaps TRBD2 (6 bases). Germline V lookup: CDR1 LGHNA, CDR2 YSLEER. Trimming left V 5 bases short and J 6 bases short, with 14 bases between. The CDR3 is 14 amino acids. CDR3 amino acids: CASSLEGAANEQFF. The CDR3 nucleotides read TGCGCCAGCAGCTTGGAGGGTGCCGCCAATGAGCAGTTCTTC.

The chain uses TRBV12-3 or TRBV12-4 and TRBJ1-5; D unclear. V gave up 6 bases and J gave up 4 bases, with 10 bases separating them. The CDR3 runs to 13 residues. The CDR3 sequence is CASRGGVNQPQHF. The CDR3 DNA reads TGTGCCAGCAGGGGCGGGGTGAATCAGCCCCAGCATTTT.

This clone was picked up one time. The chain couples TRBV2 to TRBJ2-1; D is perhaps TRBD2 (5 bases). CDR1 and CDR2 from the germline V gene are SNHLY and FYNNEI. Between the trimmed V and J ends, which lost 7 bases and 6 bases, there was a span of 13 bases. This CDR3 has 13 amino acids. This chain's CDR3 is CASIAGLGNEQFF. CDR3 nucleotides: TGTGCCAGCATCGCCGGACTGGGCAATGAGCAGTTCTTC.

The chain combines TRBV2 with TRBJ1-5; tentatively, D is TRBD1 (6 bases). Trimming shortened V by 1 base and J by 1 base, and 14 bases separated the two germline ends. CDR1 is SNHLY and CDR2 is FYNNEI in the germline V gene. CDR3 length: 17 amino acids. The CDR3 is CASSEGLGAGSNQPQHF. In DNA, the CDR3 is TGTGCCAGCAGTGAAGGTTTGGGGGCTGGGAGCAATCAGCCCCAGCATTTT.

In this sample, this clone turned up a few times. The chain is built from TRBV5-1 and TRBJ2-5; 8 bases fit TRBD2. This CDR3 spans 17 amino acids. Trimming removed 0 bases from V and 0 bases from J; junction bases left unmatched: 7. Germline V lookup: CDR1 SGHRS, CDR2 YFSETQ. This CDR3 is CASSLVGSGINQETQYF. CDR3 in DNA: TGCGCCAGCAGCTTGGTCGGTAGCGGGATCAACCAAGAGACCCAGTACTTC.